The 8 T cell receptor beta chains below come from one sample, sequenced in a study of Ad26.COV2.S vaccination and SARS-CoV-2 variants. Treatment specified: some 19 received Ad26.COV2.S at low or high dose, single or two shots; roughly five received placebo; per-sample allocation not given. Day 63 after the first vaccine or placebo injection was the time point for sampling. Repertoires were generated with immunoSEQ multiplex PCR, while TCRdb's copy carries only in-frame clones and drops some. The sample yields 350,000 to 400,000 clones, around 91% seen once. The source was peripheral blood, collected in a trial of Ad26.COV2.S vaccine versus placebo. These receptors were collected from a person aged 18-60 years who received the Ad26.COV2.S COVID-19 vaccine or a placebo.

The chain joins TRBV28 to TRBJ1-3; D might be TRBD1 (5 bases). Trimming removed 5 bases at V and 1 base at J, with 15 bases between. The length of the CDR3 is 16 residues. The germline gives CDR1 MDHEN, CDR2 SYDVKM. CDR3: CASSQAGLVSGNTIYF. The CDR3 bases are TGTGCCAGCAGTCAGGCAGGGCTCGTATCTGGAAACACCATATATTTT.

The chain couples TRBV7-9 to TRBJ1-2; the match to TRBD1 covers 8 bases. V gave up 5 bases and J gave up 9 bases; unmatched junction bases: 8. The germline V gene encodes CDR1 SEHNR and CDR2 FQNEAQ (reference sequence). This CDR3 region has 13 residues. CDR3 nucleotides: TGTGCCAGCAGCGGAAACGGACAGGGTAGCTACACCTTC. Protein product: CASSGNGQGSYTF.

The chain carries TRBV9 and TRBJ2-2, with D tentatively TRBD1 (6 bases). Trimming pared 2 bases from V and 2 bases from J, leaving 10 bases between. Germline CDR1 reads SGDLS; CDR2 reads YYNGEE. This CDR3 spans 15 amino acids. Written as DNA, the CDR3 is TGTGCCAGCAGCGTTACACAGGGAAACACCGGGGAGCTGTTTTTT. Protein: CASSVTQGNTGELFF.

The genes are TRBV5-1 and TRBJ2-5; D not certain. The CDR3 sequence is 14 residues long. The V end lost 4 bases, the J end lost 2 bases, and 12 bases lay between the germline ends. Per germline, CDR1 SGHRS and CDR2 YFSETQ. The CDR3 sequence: CASSHKSGQETQYF. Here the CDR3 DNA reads TGCGCCAGCAGCCACAAATCCGGGCAAGAGACCCAGTACTTC.

CDR3 DNA: TGTGCCAGCAGCTTAGGCCTTAGGTCGGGTAATTCACCCCTCCACTTT. This translates into CASSLGLRSGNSPLHF. The chain combines TRBV13 with TRBJ1-6, with D uncertain. V lost 0 bases and J 6 bases, leaving 12 bases between the germline ends. The CDR3 length is 16 residues. Germline V CDR1 and CDR2: PRHDT, FYEKMQ (reference sequence). The whole variable domain, remainder taken from reference TRBV13 and TRBJ1-6, is AAGVIQSPRHLIKEKRETATLKCYPIPRHDTVYWYQQGPGQDPQFLISFYEKMQSDKGSIPDRFSAQQFSDYHSELNMSSLELGDSALYFCASSLGLRSGNSPLHFGNGTRLTVT.

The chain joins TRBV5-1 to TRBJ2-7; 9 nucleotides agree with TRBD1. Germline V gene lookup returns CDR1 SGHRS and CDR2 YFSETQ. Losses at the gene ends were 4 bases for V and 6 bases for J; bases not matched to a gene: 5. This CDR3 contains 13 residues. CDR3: CASSIWTGAEQYF. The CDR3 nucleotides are TGCGCCAGCAGCATATGGACAGGGGCCGAGCAGTACTTC.

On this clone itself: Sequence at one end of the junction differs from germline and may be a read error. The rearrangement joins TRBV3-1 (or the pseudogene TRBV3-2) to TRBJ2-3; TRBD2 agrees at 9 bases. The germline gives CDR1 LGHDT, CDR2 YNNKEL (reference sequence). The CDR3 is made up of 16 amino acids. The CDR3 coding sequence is TGTGCCAGCAGCCAGGTAGCGGGGGTCTCCACAGATACGCTGTATTTT. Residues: CASSQVAGVSTDTLYF.

The CDR3 nucleotides read TGTGCCAGTAGTGTTACACCGTATAGCAATCAGCCCCAGCATTTT. Residues: CASSVTPYSNQPQHF. This chain uses TRBV19 with TRBJ1-5; D remains ambiguous. Germline V CDR1 and CDR2: LNHDA, SQIVND (reference sequence). V was cut by 5 bases and J by 0 bases, with 11 bases left in between. The length of the CDR3 is 15 residues.